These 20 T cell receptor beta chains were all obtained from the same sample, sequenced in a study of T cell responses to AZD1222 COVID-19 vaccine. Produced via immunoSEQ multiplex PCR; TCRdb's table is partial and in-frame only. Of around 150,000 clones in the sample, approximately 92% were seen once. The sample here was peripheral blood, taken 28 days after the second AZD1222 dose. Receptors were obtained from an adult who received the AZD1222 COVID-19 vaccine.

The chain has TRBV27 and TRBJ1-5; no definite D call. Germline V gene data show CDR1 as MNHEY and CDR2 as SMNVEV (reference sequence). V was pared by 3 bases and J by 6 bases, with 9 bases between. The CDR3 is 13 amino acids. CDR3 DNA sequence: TGTGCCAGCAGTTTGGGAGTTAGTCAGCCCCAGCATTTT. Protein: CASSLGVSQPQHF.

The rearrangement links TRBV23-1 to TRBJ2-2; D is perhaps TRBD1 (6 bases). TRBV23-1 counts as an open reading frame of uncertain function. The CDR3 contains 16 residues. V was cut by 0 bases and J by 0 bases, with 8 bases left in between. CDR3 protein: CASSQSDSSNTGELFF. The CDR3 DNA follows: TGCGCCAGCAGTCAATCGGACAGCTCGAACACCGGGGAGCTGTTTTTT.

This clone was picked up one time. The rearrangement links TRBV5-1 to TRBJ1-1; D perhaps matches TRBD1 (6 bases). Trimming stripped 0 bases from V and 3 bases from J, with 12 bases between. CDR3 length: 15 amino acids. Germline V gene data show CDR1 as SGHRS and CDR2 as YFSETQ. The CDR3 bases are TGCGCCAGCAGCTTGGAGTCACAGGGTTACACTGAAGCTTTCTTT. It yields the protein CASSLESQGYTEAFF.

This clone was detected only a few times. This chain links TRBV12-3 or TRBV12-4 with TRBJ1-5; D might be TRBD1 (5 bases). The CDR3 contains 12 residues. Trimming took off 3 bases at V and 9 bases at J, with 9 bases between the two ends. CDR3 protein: CASSFSRGPQHF. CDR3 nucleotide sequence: TGTGCCAGCAGTTTTTCTAGGGGGCCCCAGCATTTT.

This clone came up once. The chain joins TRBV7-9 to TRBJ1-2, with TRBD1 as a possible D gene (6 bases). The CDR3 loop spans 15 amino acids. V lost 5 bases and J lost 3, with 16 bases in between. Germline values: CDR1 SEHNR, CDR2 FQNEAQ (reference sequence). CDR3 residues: CASSQEIQGYYGYTF. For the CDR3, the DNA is TGTGCCAGCAGCCAGGAAATCCAGGGGTACTATGGCTACACCTTC.

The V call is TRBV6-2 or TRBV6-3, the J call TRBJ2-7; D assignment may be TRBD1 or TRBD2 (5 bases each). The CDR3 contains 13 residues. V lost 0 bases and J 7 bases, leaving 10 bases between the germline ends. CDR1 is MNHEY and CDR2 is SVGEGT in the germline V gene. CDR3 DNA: TGTGCCAGCAGTTACTCGATGGGGGTTGAGCAGTACTTC. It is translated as CASSYSMGVEQYF.

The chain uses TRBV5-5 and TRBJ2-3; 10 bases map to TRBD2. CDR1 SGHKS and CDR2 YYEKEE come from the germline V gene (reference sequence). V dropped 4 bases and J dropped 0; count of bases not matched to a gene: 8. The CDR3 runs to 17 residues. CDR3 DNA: TGTGCCAGCAGCCCCCCGCTAGCGGGGGTTAGCACAGATACGCAGTATTTT. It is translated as CASSPPLAGVSTDTQYF.

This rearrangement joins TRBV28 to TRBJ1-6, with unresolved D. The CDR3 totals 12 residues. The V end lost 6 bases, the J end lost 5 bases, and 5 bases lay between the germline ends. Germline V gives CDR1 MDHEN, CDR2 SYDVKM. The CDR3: CASSENNSPLHF. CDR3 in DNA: TGTGCCAGCAGCGAAAATAATTCACCCCTCCACTTT.

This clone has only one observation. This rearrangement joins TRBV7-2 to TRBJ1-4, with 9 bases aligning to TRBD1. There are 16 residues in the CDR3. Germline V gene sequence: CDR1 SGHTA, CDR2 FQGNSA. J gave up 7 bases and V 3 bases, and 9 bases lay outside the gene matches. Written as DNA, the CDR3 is TGTGCCAGCAGCTTGACCGCCGGGACAGGGCCTGAAAAACTGTTTTTT. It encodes CASSLTAGTGPEKLFF.

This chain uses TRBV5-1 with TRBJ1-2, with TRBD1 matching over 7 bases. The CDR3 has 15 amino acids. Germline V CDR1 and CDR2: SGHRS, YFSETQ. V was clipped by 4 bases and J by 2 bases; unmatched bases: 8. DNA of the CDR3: TGCGCCAGCAGCCCGGGACAGACCCTCAACTATGGCTACACCTTC. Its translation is CASSPGQTLNYGYTF. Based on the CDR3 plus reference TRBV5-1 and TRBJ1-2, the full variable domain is KAGVTQTPRYLIKTRGQQVTLSCSPISGHRSVSWYQQTPGQGLQFLFEYFSETQRNKGNFPGRFSGRQFSNSRSEMNVSTLELGDSALYLCASSPGQTLNYGYTFGSGTRLTVV.

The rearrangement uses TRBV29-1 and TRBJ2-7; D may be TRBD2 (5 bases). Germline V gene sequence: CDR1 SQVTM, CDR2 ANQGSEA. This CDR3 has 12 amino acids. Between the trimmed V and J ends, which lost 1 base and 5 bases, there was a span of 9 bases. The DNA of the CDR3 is TGCAGCGTTGAAGGGTCCGGGGACGAGCAGTACTTC. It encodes CSVEGSGDEQYF.

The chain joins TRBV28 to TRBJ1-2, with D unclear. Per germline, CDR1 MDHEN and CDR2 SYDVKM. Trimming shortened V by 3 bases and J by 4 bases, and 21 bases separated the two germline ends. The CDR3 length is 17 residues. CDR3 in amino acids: CASSFVAAPHSAYGYTF. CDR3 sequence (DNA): TGTGCCAGCAGTTTCGTCGCGGCCCCCCATTCGGCCTATGGCTACACCTTC.

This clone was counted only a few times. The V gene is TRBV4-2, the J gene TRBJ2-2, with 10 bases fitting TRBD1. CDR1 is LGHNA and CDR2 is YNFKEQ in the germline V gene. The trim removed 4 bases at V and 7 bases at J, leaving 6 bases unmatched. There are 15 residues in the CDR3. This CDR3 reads CASSRDRGQGGELFF. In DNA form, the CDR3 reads TGTGCCAGCAGCCGCGACAGGGGGCAGGGCGGGGAGCTGTTTTTT.

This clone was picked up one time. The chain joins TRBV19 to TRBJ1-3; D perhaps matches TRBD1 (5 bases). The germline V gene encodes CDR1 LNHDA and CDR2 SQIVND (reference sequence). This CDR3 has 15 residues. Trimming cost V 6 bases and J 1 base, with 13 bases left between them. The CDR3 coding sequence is TGTGCCAGTAGCAAGACAGCCTTTTCTGGAAACACCATATATTTT. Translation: CASSKTAFSGNTIYF. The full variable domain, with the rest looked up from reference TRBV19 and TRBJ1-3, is DGGITQSPKYLFRKEGQNVTLSCEQNLNHDAMYWYRQDPGQGLRLIYYSQIVNDFQKGDIAEGYSVSREKKESFPLTVTSAQKNPTAFYLCASSKTAFSGNTIYFGEGSWLTVV.

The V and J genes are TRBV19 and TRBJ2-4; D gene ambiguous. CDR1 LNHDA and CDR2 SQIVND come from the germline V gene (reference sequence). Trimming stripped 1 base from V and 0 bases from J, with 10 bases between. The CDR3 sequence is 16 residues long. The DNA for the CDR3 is TGTGCCAGTAGTATAGCTCTGGACCTAGCCAAAAACATTCAGTACTTC. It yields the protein CASSIALDLAKNIQYF.

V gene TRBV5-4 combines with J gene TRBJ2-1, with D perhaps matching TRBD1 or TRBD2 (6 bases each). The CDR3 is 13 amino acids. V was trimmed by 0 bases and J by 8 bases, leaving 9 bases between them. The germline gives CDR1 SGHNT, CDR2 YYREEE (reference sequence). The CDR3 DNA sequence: TGTGCCAGCAGCTTGGCAAGGGGGGATGAGCAGTTCTTC. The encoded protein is CASSLARGDEQFF.

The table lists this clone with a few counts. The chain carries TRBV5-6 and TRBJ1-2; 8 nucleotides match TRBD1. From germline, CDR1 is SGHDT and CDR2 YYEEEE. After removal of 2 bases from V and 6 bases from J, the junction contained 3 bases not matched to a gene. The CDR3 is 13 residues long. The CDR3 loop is CASSFRGRDGYTF. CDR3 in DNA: TGTGCCAGCAGCTTCAGGGGGCGGGATGGCTACACCTTC. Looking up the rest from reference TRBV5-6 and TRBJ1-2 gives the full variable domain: DAGVTQSPTHLIKTRGQQVTLRCSPKSGHDTVSWYQQALGQGPQFIFQYYEEEERQRGNFPDRFSGHQFPNYSSELNVNALLLGDSALYLCASSFRGRDGYTFGSGTRLTVV.

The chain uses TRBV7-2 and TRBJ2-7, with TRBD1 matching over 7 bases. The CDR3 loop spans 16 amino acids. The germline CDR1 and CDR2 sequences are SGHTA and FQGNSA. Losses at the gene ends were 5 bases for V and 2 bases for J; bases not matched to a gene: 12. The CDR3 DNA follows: TGTGCCAGCAGCGTAGACATAGACAGGGCCGCCTACGAGCAGTACTTC. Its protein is CASSVDIDRAAYEQYF. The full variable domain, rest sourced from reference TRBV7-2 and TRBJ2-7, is GAGVSQSPSNKVTEKGKDVELRCDPISGHTALYWYRQSLGQGLEFLIYFQGNSAPDKSGLPSDRFSAERTGGSVSTLTIQRTQQEDSAVYLCASSVDIDRAAYEQYFGPGTRLTVT.

The CDR3 nucleotides read TGCGCCAGCAGCGGGCTTGCGGGGGTATTACACTACACCGGGGAGCTGTTTTTT. Its protein product is CASSGLAGVLHYTGELFF. The rearrangement links TRBV5-1 to TRBJ2-2, with 7 bases aligning to TRBD2. Germline loops: CDR1 SGHRS, CDR2 YFSETQ. The J segment lost 3 bases and the V segment lost 4 bases, leaving 15 bases of the junction unmatched. The CDR3 sequence is 18 residues long.

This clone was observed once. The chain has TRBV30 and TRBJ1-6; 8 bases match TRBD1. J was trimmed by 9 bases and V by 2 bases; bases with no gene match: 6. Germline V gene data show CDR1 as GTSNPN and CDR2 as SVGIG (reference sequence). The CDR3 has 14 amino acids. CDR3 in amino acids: CAWSLGQGGSPLHF. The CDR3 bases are TGTGCCTGGAGTCTAGGACAGGGAGGTTCACCCCTCCACTTT.